Listed here is a single T cell receptor (beta chain). The entry originates in a study of blood T cell repertoires in COVID-19. Here immunoSEQ multiplex PCR was the method, and the copy in TCRdb shows in-frame clones only, minus some. The sample carries more than 150,000 clones, 80% to 90% recorded once. Germline V CDR1 and CDR2: SGHRS, YFSETQ. This CDR3 region has 16 residues. The V end was cut by 4 bases, the J end by 6 bases, with 17 bases between. The chain joins TRBV5-1 to TRBJ2-6; D is undetermined. This TCR derives from a man aged 30-40 years with active or convalescent COVID-19. The sample taken for sequencing was peripheral blood. CDR3 in amino acids: CASSRLALGEANVLTF. The DNA of the CDR3 is TGCGCCAGCAGCAGACTGGCGTTAGGAGAGGCCAACGTCCTGACTTTC.